These 6 T cell receptor beta chains originate from one sample sequenced in a study of T-cell reconstitution after alpha-beta-depleted transplantation in children. Unique molecular identifiers were incorporated into the prepared TCRbeta library. From the PCR reads, TCRdb called clonotypes with MiXCR, one entry per CDR3 protein. Of roughly 190,000 distinct CDR3 sequences listed, roughly 14% are singletons. The sample here was PBMCs from the stem cell graft donor, taken from the stem cell graft. These receptors originate from a human donor who donated a stem cell graft to a child with acute lymphoblastic leukemia.

This clonotype was recorded many times. The V gene is TRBV6-5, the J gene TRBJ1-2; 8 nucleotides agree with TRBD1. This CDR3 region has 17 residues. The V gene end was trimmed by 8 bases and the J gene end by 1 base; junction bases not matched to a gene: 15. Per germline, CDR1 MNHEY and CDR2 SVGAGI. CDR3 sequence (DNA): TGTGCCAGCGCCAGGGACAGGACCTTCACTTTTAACTATGGCTACACCTTC. It translates to CASARDRTFTFNYGYTF.

This clonotype was recorded many times. This rearrangement joins TRBV20-1 to TRBJ2-3; 8 bases are shared with TRBD2. The J segment lost 3 bases and the V segment lost 7 bases, leaving 9 bases of the junction unmatched. The length of the CDR3 is 14 residues. The V gene's germline CDR1 is DFQATT and CDR2 SNEGSKA (reference sequence). In nucleotides, the CDR3 is TGCAGTGGCCGTTTAGCGGGATTAACAGATACGCAGTATTTT. Translating it yields CSGRLAGLTDTQYF.

This clonotype was counted at least ten times. The chain joins TRBV28 to TRBJ1-2, with D perhaps TRBD1 (6 bases). With 5 bases removed from V and 4 bases from J, the gap between germline ends came to 14 bases. The CDR3 is 14 residues long. CDR1 is MDHEN and CDR2 is SYDVKM in the germline V gene. The CDR3 loop is CASSRQGILYGYTF. The CDR3 DNA sequence: TGTGCCAGCAGTAGGCAGGGGATCCTCTATGGCTACACCTTC.

As to this clonotype: This may come from a read error, since a much larger clone is one base off. The chain is built from TRBV20-1 and TRBJ1-5; no definite D call. The CDR3 extends over 13 amino acids. CDR1 and CDR2 from the germline V gene are DFQATT and SNEGSKA (reference sequence). CDR3 loop: CSASPDSNQPRHF. The CDR3 DNA is TGCAGTGCTTCCCCGGATAGCAATCAGCCCCGGCATTTT.

The sample holds many counts of this clonotype. The chain carries TRBV29-1 and TRBJ2-1, with 8 positions matching TRBD2. J lost 12 bases, V lost 0 bases, and 10 bases had no gene match. The germline V gene has CDR1 SQVTM and CDR2 ANQGSEA. The CDR3 length is 14 residues. CDR3: CSVEEKMAGGVQFF. The CDR3 bases are TGCAGCGTTGAAGAAAAAATGGCGGGGGGAGTGCAGTTCTTC.

This clonotype was recorded many times. The chain employs TRBV10-3 and TRBJ2-3, with 9 nucleotides matching TRBD1. Unmatched junction bases numbered 8, after V lost 0 bases and J lost 4 bases. CDR1 ENHRY and CDR2 SYGVKD come from the germline V gene. This CDR3 spans 17 amino acids. This CDR3 is CAISESIGTGLSDTQYF. The CDR3 nucleotides are TGTGCCATCAGTGAGTCGATTGGGACAGGGCTATCAGATACGCAGTATTTT.